This TCR beta chain stems from a study of cytomegalovirus exposure and HLA in healthy donors. CDR1 and CDR2 from the germline V gene are LNHNV and YYDKDF (reference sequence). Losses at the gene ends were 7 bases for V and 0 bases for J; bases not matched to a gene: 5. The CDR3 length is 16 residues. Study observations and caveats: Rarity characterized most TCR sequences, yet some public TCRs appeared in many donors. The classifier, whose performance was assessed in both the original and validation cohorts, reportedly diagnosed cytomegalovirus status with high specificity and sensitivity. Subsequent analysis found a tendency for first-cohort TCR clusters to co-occur within the 120 or so validation repertoires.

Concerning this clone itself: No antigen is known for it.

Only in-frame clones appear in the TCRdb table, and some are missing; sequencing was by immunoSEQ multiplex PCR. The data contain some 100,000 clones, around 88% of them singletons. The chain joins TRBV15 to TRBJ2-1; 11 bases map to TRBD2. The TCR comes from a man between 18 and 29 years old in good health and CMV-seronegative. The specimen sequenced was PBMCs. The CDR3 DNA reads as TGTGCCACCACCAGTAGCGGGAGGGGCTCCTACAATGAGCAGTTCTTC. Amino acid sequence: CATTSSGRGSYNEQFF.